A single sample gave rise to the 7 T cell receptor beta chains below, sequenced in a study of cytomegalovirus exposure and HLA in healthy donors. The study ran its PCR with 60 Vbeta and 13 Jbeta primers. Libraries were prepared by immunoSEQ multiplex PCR; TCRdb keeps only in-frame clonotypes and omits some of them. The sample lists roughly 200,000 clones, about 70% occurring once. The sample taken for sequencing was PBMCs. These receptors originate from a man between 35 and 55 years old in good health and CMV-seropositive.

V usage is TRBV28 and J usage is TRBJ1-5, with unresolved D. This CDR3 is built from 12 residues. Germline-derived CDR1 and CDR2 are MDHEN and SYDVKM. The germline V and J ends were trimmed by 5 bases and 7 bases, with 9 bases remaining between them. The CDR3 protein is CASSERAQPQHF. CDR3 bases: TGTGCCAGCAGTGAGAGGGCCCAGCCCCAGCATTTT.

This chain connects TRBV9 to TRBJ2-1; D gene unclear. Trimming pared 3 bases from V and 8 bases from J, leaving 15 bases between. This CDR3 contains 14 residues. Germline CDR1 and CDR2: SGDLS and YYNGEE. CDR3 amino acids: CASSAPPTADEQFF. In DNA form, the CDR3 reads TGTGCCAGCAGCGCCCCCCCGACTGCGGATGAGCAGTTCTTC.

This sequence joins TRBV7-2 and TRBJ1-1; TRBD1 aligns across 8 bases. The J segment lost 7 bases and the V segment lost 7 bases, leaving 14 bases of the junction unmatched. Looked up from germline, CDR1 is SGHTA and CDR2 is FQGNSA. The length of the CDR3 is 15 residues. The CDR3 DNA follows: TGTGCCAGCAAGAAGAGGACAGGGAGAGAACTTGAAGCTTTCTTT. The encoded protein is CASKKRTGRELEAFF.

The chain links TRBV4-3 to TRBJ1-1, with 11 bases matching TRBD1. Unmatched junction bases numbered 10, after V lost 5 bases and J lost 5 bases. Germline CDR1 is LGHNA and CDR2 is YSLEER. This CDR3 contains 16 residues. As DNA, the CDR3 is TGCGCCAGCAGCACCAGGACAGGGGGCTTGGGGACTGAAGCTTTCTTT. Protein product: CASSTRTGGLGTEAFF.

The V call is TRBV18, the J call TRBJ1-2, with 8 positions matching TRBD1. Germline values: CDR1 KGHSH, CDR2 LQKENI. The length of the CDR3 is 15 residues. Germline trimming cut 4 bases from V and 6 bases from J; bases unmatched to any gene: 10. Written as DNA, the CDR3 is TGTGCCAGCTCACAAGCAGGGGGCGAATCACATGGCTACACCTTC. This sequence encodes CASSQAGGESHGYTF.

The CDR3 DNA follows: TGTGCCAGCAGCTTCTCCGGGACAGGGGTCTCTGGAAACACCATATATTTT. The encoded protein is CASSFSGTGVSGNTIYF. The rearrangement joins TRBV7-8 to TRBJ1-3; TRBD1 agrees at 10 bases. The CDR3 is made up of 17 amino acids. Germline values: CDR1 SGHVS, CDR2 FQNEAQ. V shed 3 bases, J shed 0 bases, and the junction held 5 bases outside the gene matches.

The chain has TRBV5-6 and TRBJ1-1, with D possibly TRBD1 on 6 matching bases. The CDR3 is 15 amino acids. The germline V and J ends were trimmed by 4 bases and 3 bases, with 16 bases remaining between them. CDR1 and CDR2 from the germline V gene are SGHDT and YYEEEE. The CDR3 DNA reads as TGTGCCAGCAGCGGCACAGGGTATATGGACACTGAAGCTTTCTTT. Protein sequence: CASSGTGYMDTEAFF.